Each of the 27 T cell receptor beta chains below was sequenced from the same sample in a study of human T cells and chemical hapten exposure. Specified time point: patch test 1, 2 weeks after DPC sensitization. Treatment specified: therapeutic diphenylcyclopropenone sensitization with weekly scalp DPC. TCRdb re-analysed the RACE reads in MiXCR, keeping a single row per CDR3 protein. This table has tens of thousands of distinct CDR3 sequences, about 12% appearing once. The sequences come from whole blood, collected in connection with sensitization to the hapten diphenylcyclopropenone (DPC). Source of these receptors: a woman aged 55 to 70 with alopecia areata. Some clones in this sample may be carry-over from other donors' samples.

This clonotype has ten or more counts. The chain couples TRBV30 to TRBJ2-2, with 7 bases lining up with TRBD1. With 5 bases clipped from V and 12 bases from J, the junction kept 15 bases outside the gene matches. The CDR3 has 14 amino acids. Germline assignment: CDR1 GTSNPN and CDR2 SVGIG (reference sequence). The CDR3 DNA is TGTGCCTGGGTTGCCGGGACAGCAACGGGGAAGCTGTTTTTT. Translation: CAWVAGTATGKLFF. Filled out from reference TRBV30 and TRBJ2-2, the complete variable domain reads SQTIHQWPATLVQPVGSPLSLECTVEGTSNPNLYWYRQAAGRGLQLLFYSVGIGQISSEVPQNLSASRPQDRQFILSSKKLLLSDSGFYLCAWVAGTATGKLFFGEGSRLTVL.

The table lists this clonotype with many counts. The rearrangement uses TRBV6-2 or TRBV6-3 and TRBJ2-7, with 11 positions matching TRBD2. V gave up 2 bases and J gave up 2 bases; unmatched junction bases: 5. Germline CDR1 MNHEY, CDR2 SVGEGT. This CDR3 comprises 16 residues. For the CDR3, the DNA is TGTGCCAGCAGTTACGGGGGACTAGCGGCAGCCTACGAGCAGTACTTC. Translated, it gives CASSYGGLAAAYEQYF.

This clonotype showed up just a few times. V is TRBV20-1 and J is TRBJ1-1; perhaps TRBD1 as D (5 bases). V was clipped by 1 base and J by 5 bases, with 11 bases between them. CDR3 size: 13 residues. Germline values: CDR1 DFQATT, CDR2 SNEGSKA (reference sequence). DNA of the CDR3: TGCAGTGCTAGAGGGACAAGGCGAACTGAAGCTTTCTTT. It is translated as CSARGTRRTEAFF.

This clonotype was counted a few times. This sequence joins TRBV19 and TRBJ1-5; D is ambiguous. Trimming took off 1 base at V and 5 bases at J, with 15 bases between the two ends. The CDR3 runs 16 residues. In germline, CDR1 is LNHDA, CDR2 SQIVND (reference sequence). The CDR3 DNA reads as TGTGCCAGTAGTATAGGACAAACAACCTTGGATCAGCCCCAGCATTTT. This translates into CASSIGQTTLDQPQHF.

The chain uses TRBV9 and TRBJ1-5; tentative D call: TRBD1 (5 bases). The CDR3 is 15 amino acids. Trimming shortened V by 0 bases and J by 4 bases, and 11 bases separated the two germline ends. CDR1 SGDLS and CDR2 YYNGEE come from the germline V gene. CDR3 sequence (DNA): TGTGCCAGCAGCGTAGGGGGGTTCTGGAATCAGCCCCAGCATTTT. It yields the protein CASSVGGFWNQPQHF.

This clonotype was detected ten times or more. The chain recombines TRBV9 with TRBJ2-7; 10 bases are shared with TRBD1. Germline trimming cut 0 bases from V and 2 bases from J; bases unmatched to any gene: 2. This CDR3 is 15 amino acids long. Germline CDR1 SGDLS, CDR2 YYNGEE. The chain's CDR3 is CASSVEGTGAYEQYF. CDR3 DNA sequence: TGTGCCAGCAGCGTAGAAGGGACAGGGGCCTACGAGCAGTACTTC.

This clonotype was seen more than once but under ten times. This chain connects TRBV5-1 to TRBJ1-2; no reliable D call. The CDR3 totals 13 residues. Germline V gene data show CDR1 as SGHRS and CDR2 as YFSETQ. V was shortened by 2 bases and J by 9 bases, with 14 bases between the two germline ends. The CDR3 here is CASSFVLGGSYTF. CDR3 coding DNA: TGCGCCAGCAGCTTCGTTTTAGGAGGAAGCTACACCTTC.

The chain uses TRBV29-1 and TRBJ2-7; TRBD2 agrees at 9 bases. The CDR3 totals 13 residues. CDR1 and CDR2 (germline): SQVTM, ANQGSEA. J was trimmed by 3 bases and V by 7 bases; bases with no gene match: 7. This chain's CDR3 is CSALSGGGYEQYF. For the CDR3, the DNA is TGCAGCGCCCTTAGCGGGGGCGGCTACGAGCAGTACTTC.

This clonotype was seen only a few times. The rearrangement joins TRBV20-1 to TRBJ2-7; D remains ambiguous. CDR1 is DFQATT and CDR2 is SNEGSKA in the germline V gene (reference sequence). The ends were cut back, 5 bases at V and 0 bases at J, with 8 bases in the middle. CDR3 length: 12 amino acids. CDR3 region: CSAWLSSYEQYF. The CDR3 nucleotides are TGCAGTGCTTGGTTAAGCTCCTACGAGCAGTACTTC.

This clonotype was counted many times. This chain links TRBV4-1 with TRBJ1-4, with 8 bases identical to TRBD1. This CDR3 contains 17 residues. Germline V lookup: CDR1 MGHRA, CDR2 YSYEKL. Losses at the gene ends were 4 bases for V and 0 bases for J; bases not matched to a gene: 7. CDR3 DNA: TGCGCCAGCAGCCGAATGACAGGGGCGTCAACTAATGAAAAACTGTTTTTT. Protein: CASSRMTGASTNEKLFF.

Ten or more counts support this clonotype. The V and J genes are TRBV11-2 and TRBJ2-1; no definite D call. The CDR3 length is 14 residues. Trimming took off 1 base at V and 5 bases at J, with 9 bases between the two ends. CDR1 and CDR2 from the germline V gene are SGHAT and FQNNGV. The CDR3 loop is CASSLALQNNEQFF. The CDR3, as DNA: TGTGCCAGCAGCTTAGCACTGCAAAACAATGAGCAGTTCTTC.

This clonotype was seen at least ten times. The chain links TRBV7-9 to TRBJ1-3; D not resolved. Trimming left V 1 base short and J 0 bases short, with 7 bases between. Germline loops: CDR1 SEHNR, CDR2 FQNEAQ (reference sequence). This CDR3 comprises 15 residues. The CDR3 region is CASSLGVNSGNTIYF. The DNA of the CDR3 is TGTGCCAGCAGCTTAGGAGTGAACTCTGGAAACACCATATATTTT.

This clonotype was found many times. The rearrangement uses TRBV25-1 and TRBJ1-2, with D possibly being TRBD1 (6 bases). The CDR3 length is 16 residues. Germline CDR1 and CDR2: MGHDK and SYGVNS. V gave up 1 base and J gave up 1 base, with 13 bases separating them. Here the CDR3 reads CASSELGYRDNYGYTF. The CDR3 nucleotides are TGTGCCAGCAGTGAATTGGGTTACAGGGATAACTATGGCTACACCTTC.

This clonotype was detected only a few times. The chain uses TRBV2 and TRBJ1-2; unclear D gene. V lost 2 bases and J lost 5, with 9 bases in between. The CDR3 is 13 amino acids. Germline V CDR1 and CDR2: SNHLY, FYNNEI. CDR3 region: CASSESDKYGYTF. The CDR3 DNA follows: TGTGCCAGCAGTGAATCTGATAAGTATGGCTACACCTTC.

As for this clonotype: A read error may explain this, as a much larger clone is one base away. V usage is TRBV29-1 and J usage is TRBJ2-7; D is undetermined. V lost 6 bases and J 2 bases, leaving 17 bases between the germline ends. Per germline, CDR1 SQVTM and CDR2 ANQGSEA. This CDR3 is built from 14 residues. DNA for the CDR3: TGCAGCGTGGGAAACTTCGCCAGTGCCTACGAGCAGTACTTC. This sequence encodes CSVGNFASAYEQYF.

This clonotype has ten or more counts. This rearrangement joins TRBV7-9 to TRBJ2-1; TRBD1 agrees at 9 bases. The CDR3 has 15 amino acids. V lost 4 bases, J lost 7 bases, and 8 bases stayed unmatched. CDR1 is SEHNR and CDR2 is FQNEAQ in the germline V gene (reference sequence). Written as DNA, the CDR3 is TGTGCCAGCAGCTCCCACGGGACAGGGACGAATGAGCAGTTCTTC. Translation gives CASSSHGTGTNEQFF.

The rearrangement joins TRBV11-3 to TRBJ1-1; 11 bases agree with TRBD1. Germline values: CDR1 SGHNT, CDR2 YENEEA. V gave up 1 base and J gave up 3 bases; unmatched junction bases: 10. This CDR3 comprises 18 residues. In DNA form, the CDR3 reads TGTGCCAGCAGCTTAGTAAGGGACAGGGGGGAGAGCGACACTGAAGCTTTCTTT. This translates into CASSLVRDRGESDTEAFF. Full variable domain (outside the CDR3, taken from reference TRBV11-3 and TRBJ1-1): EAGVVQSPRYKIIEKKQPVAFWCNPISGHNTLYWYLQNLGQGPELLIRYENEEAVDDSQLPKDRFSAERLKGVDSTLKIQPAELGDSAVYLCASSLVRDRGESDTEAFFGQGTRLTVV.

The genes are TRBV9 and TRBJ1-1; 7 bases agree with TRBD1. Germline-derived CDR1 and CDR2 are SGDLS and YYNGEE. This CDR3 comprises 13 residues. The V and J ends lost 4 bases and 3 bases, in that order; junction bases with no gene match: 3. This CDR3 is CASSFQGDTEAFF. For the CDR3, the DNA is TGTGCCAGCAGCTTTCAGGGGGACACTGAAGCTTTCTTT.

The chain joins TRBV27 to TRBJ1-1; the D is unclear. CDR1 and CDR2 (germline): MNHEY, SMNVEV (reference sequence). With 2 bases removed from V and 5 bases from J, the gap between germline ends came to 9 bases. This CDR3 comprises 13 residues. The CDR3 reads CASSLHLLTEAFF. CDR3 nucleotides: TGTGCCAGCAGTTTACACCTTCTAACTGAAGCTTTCTTT.

This clonotype was counted only a few times. The genes are TRBV3-1 and TRBJ2-1; no clear D. The germline CDR1 and CDR2 sequences are LGHDT and YNNKEL (reference sequence). CDR3 size: 15 residues. Deletions cut 0 bases from V and 2 bases from J, with 8 bases between. CDR3 nucleotides: TGTGCCAGCAGCCAAGATCTTTGGGCCTACAATGAGCAGTTCTTC. This encodes CASSQDLWAYNEQFF.

This clonotype occurred a few times. The J gene is TRBJ1-5, the V gene TRBV28; 7 nucleotides match TRBD1. The CDR3 sequence is 12 residues long. CDR1 and CDR2 (germline): MDHEN, SYDVKM. V trimming: 6 bases; J trimming: 5 bases; junction bases outside the gene matches: 1. The CDR3 sequence: CASRQGDQPQHF. CDR3 DNA: TGTGCCAGCAGGCAGGGGGATCAGCCCCAGCATTTT.

This clonotype showed up just a few times. This chain joins TRBV21-1 and TRBJ1-1. TRBV21-1 is reported as a pseudogene. The CDR3 length is 14 residues. This CDR3 is CASSKYFRNTEAFF. The CDR3 DNA is TGTGCCAGCAGCAAATATTTCAGGAACACTGAAGCTTTCTTT.

This clonotype was seen a few times. The V call is TRBV5-1, the J call TRBJ1-2; D gene uncertain. The germline V and J ends were trimmed by 0 bases and 2 bases, with 11 bases remaining between them. Germline values: CDR1 SGHRS, CDR2 YFSETQ. CDR3 length equals 15 residues. The CDR3 sequence: CASSLDFGENYGYTF. DNA of the CDR3: TGCGCCAGCAGCTTGGATTTTGGGGAGAACTATGGCTACACCTTC.

This clonotype has a count of ten or more. The rearrangement links TRBV5-6 to TRBJ2-7; D unclear. The V and J ends lost 6 bases and 2 bases respectively, with 15 bases between them. CDR3 length equals 14 residues. Germline CDR1 and CDR2: SGHDT and YYEEEE. In nucleotides, the CDR3 is TGTGCCAGCATTCTGAAGTACGGACCCTACGAGCAGTACTTC. It translates to CASILKYGPYEQYF.

This clonotype was counted only a few times. This rearrangement joins TRBV12-3 or TRBV12-4 to TRBJ1-5; possibly TRBD1 for D (6 bases). The CDR3 loop spans 14 amino acids. V was clipped by 7 bases and J by 7 bases, with 17 bases between them. The CDR3 sequence is CASNDQGIGQPQHF. The CDR3 bases are TGTGCCAGCAATGATCAGGGGATCGGACAGCCCCAGCATTTT.

This clonotype was seen a few times. The chain uses TRBV9 and TRBJ1-1; the D is unclear. The CDR3 is made up of 19 amino acids. Per germline, CDR1 SGDLS and CDR2 YYNGEE. V lost 0 bases, J lost 6 bases, and 27 bases lay in between. This CDR3 reads CASSVAGGATGHRVAEAFF. CDR3 nucleotides: TGTGCCAGCAGCGTAGCGGGAGGCGCGACCGGGCACCGTGTTGCTGAAGCTTTCTTT.

The chain links TRBV2 to TRBJ2-5; TRBD2 might be the D (5 bases). The CDR3 contains 14 residues. Germline V gene sequence: CDR1 SNHLY, CDR2 FYNNEI. With 0 bases removed from V and 7 bases from J, the gap between germline ends came to 12 bases. DNA of the CDR3: TGTGCCAGCAGTGAAGCAGCCGCGGCGGGGACCCAGTACTTC. It is translated as CASSEAAAAGTQYF.